A selection of T cell receptor beta chains follows, all from one sample in a study of blood T cells in healthy people across ages. TCRdb called the 5' RACE reads again in MiXCR, with one record for every CDR3 protein. The data contain approximately 850,000 distinct CDR3 sequences, roughly 50% of them singletons. The sequencing sample was made of blood. The receptors were gathered from a man aged 25 to 40 in good health. CDR3s include the opening cysteine and the closing phenylalanine or tryptophan. D genes are given only for firm matches. The size of a clone is reported for some rows only, either as once, few or many, or as a class for expanded clones.

clone size: -; D gene: TRBD2; J gene: TRBJ2-7; V gene: TRBV20-1; CDR3 protein: CSARVGSGSYSCEQYF; CDR3 DNA: TGCAGTGCTAGAGTGGGTAGCGGGAGTTATTCCTGCGAGCAGTACTTC
clone size: -; D gene: -; J gene: TRBJ2-7; V gene: TRBV20-1; CDR3 protein: CSARERFGQYF; CDR3 DNA: TGCAGTGCTAGGGAGAGGTTCGGGCAGTACTTC
clone size: -; D gene: -; J gene: TRBJ1-2; V gene: TRBV20-1; CDR3 protein: CSADREGWYGYTF; CDR3 DNA: TGCAGTGCCGATCGAGAAGGGTGGTATGGCTACACCTTC
clone size: -; D gene: TRBD2; J gene: TRBJ2-1; V gene: TRBV4-3; CDR3 protein: CASSQDRRGAGAYNEQFF; CDR3 DNA: TGCGCCAGCAGCCAAGATCGGAGGGGAGCGGGGGCCTACAATGAGCAGTTCTTC
clone size: once; D gene: TRBD2; J gene: TRBJ2-5; V gene: TRBV3-1; CDR3 protein: CASSQGRPAGGTQYF; CDR3 DNA: TGTGCCAGCAGCCAAGGGCGCCCAGCGGGGGGGACCCAGTACTTC
clone size: many; D gene: -; J gene: TRBJ2-1; V gene: TRBV20-1; CDR3 protein: CSSTGRVNNEQFF; CDR3 DNA: TGCAGTTCGACAGGGAGGGTTAACAATGAGCAGTTCTTC
clone size: -; D gene: -; J gene: TRBJ2-4; V gene: TRBV10-3; CDR3 protein: CAISNDKSSKNIQYF; CDR3 DNA: TGTGCCATCAGTAATGACAAGAGCAGTAAAAACATTCAGTACTTC
clone size: -; D gene: -; J gene: TRBJ2-1; V gene: TRBV2; CDR3 protein: CASSETRGYNEQFF; CDR3 DNA: TGTGCCAGCAGTGAAACCCGGGGTTACAATGAGCAGTTCTTC
clone size: -; D gene: -; J gene: TRBJ2-4; V gene: TRBV9; CDR3 protein: CASSVGGGQNIQYF; CDR3 DNA: TGTGCCAGCAGCGTCGGGGGCGGGCAAAACATTCAGTACTTC
clone size: -; D gene: -; J gene: TRBJ2-5; V gene: TRBV4-1; CDR3 protein: CASSPGFGGYQETQYF; CDR3 DNA: TGCGCCAGCAGCCCCGGCTTTGGGGGGTACCAAGAGACCCAGTACTTC
clone size: -; D gene: TRBD2; J gene: TRBJ2-3; V gene: TRBV4-3; CDR3 protein: CASSQEILAGESGAQYF; CDR3 DNA: TGCGCCAGCAGCCAGGAGATCTTAGCGGGAGAAAGCGGTGCGCAGTATTTT
clone size: few; D gene: TRBD1; J gene: TRBJ2-7; V gene: TRBV5-1; CDR3 protein: CASSSQGDGEQYF; CDR3 DNA: TGCGCCAGCAGCTCCCAGGGGGATGGTGAGCAGTACTTC
clone size: -; D gene: -; J gene: TRBJ2-3; V gene: TRBV20-1; CDR3 protein: CSAREPGVGDTQYF; CDR3 DNA: TGCAGTGCTAGAGAGCCAGGGGTCGGAGATACGCAGTATTTT
clone size: -; D gene: TRBD2; J gene: TRBJ2-7; V gene: TRBV10-2; CDR3 protein: CASSGSGSIYEQYF; CDR3 DNA: TGCGCCAGCAGTGGAAGCGGGAGTATCTACGAGCAGTACTTC
clone size: -; D gene: TRBD2; J gene: TRBJ2-4; V gene: TRBV20-1; CDR3 protein: CSARSSGRALAKNIQYF; CDR3 DNA: TGCAGTGCTAGATCCAGCGGGAGAGCATTAGCCAAAAACATTCAGTACTTC
clone size: -; D gene: -; J gene: TRBJ2-3; V gene: TRBV20-1; CDR3 protein: CSARDWGTDTQYF; CDR3 DNA: TGCAGTGCTAGAGATTGGGGTACAGATACGCAGTATTTT